These 7 T cell receptor beta chains came from one sample sequenced in a study of blood T cell repertoires in COVID-19. Measured with immunoSEQ multiplex PCR; TCRdb has only the in-frame clones, and not every one. Of 400,000 to 500,000 clones listed, roughly 84% were seen once; the top ten hold approximately 1.5%. The sequencing input was PBMCs or T cells enriched from blood (not recorded which). These receptors were obtained from a young woman who had been exposed to COVID-19.

The J gene is TRBJ1-3, the V gene TRBV14; maybe TRBD1 (5 bases). Trimming stripped 0 bases from V and 4 bases from J, with 16 bases between. Germline CDR1 and CDR2: SGHDN and FVKESK. This CDR3 region has 17 residues. In DNA, the CDR3 is TGTGCCAGCAGCCAAGAGGGGGGACTCGGTCCAGGAAACACCATATATTTT. This sequence encodes CASSQEGGLGPGNTIYF.

V usage is TRBV6-4 and J usage is TRBJ2-3, with D maybe TRBD1 (6 bases). The V end was cut by 2 bases, the J end by 0 bases, with 27 bases between. The CDR3 sequence is 21 residues long. Germline CDR1 MRHNA, CDR2 SNTAGT. This chain's CDR3 is CASSDRRWLDRPYSSTDTQYF. CDR3 DNA: TGTGCCAGCAGTGACCGAAGGTGGCTTGACAGGCCTTATTCTAGCACAGATACGCAGTATTTT.

Points on this clone: Different DNA sequences within this sample yield the same CDR3. The CDR3 is CASSPGGGNQPQHF. The CDR3 DNA sequence: TGTGCCAGCAGCCCCGGGGGAGGCAATCAGCCCCAGCATTTT. The V and J genes are TRBV7-9 and TRBJ1-5, with TRBD1 as a possible D gene (5 bases). V lost 5 bases, J lost 2 bases, and 10 bases lay in between. This CDR3 comprises 14 residues. Germline values: CDR1 SEHNR, CDR2 FQNEAQ (reference sequence).

The chain has TRBV12-3 or TRBV12-4 and TRBJ2-3, with D hard to call. V lost 5 bases, J lost 6 bases, and 9 bases lay in between. The CDR3 runs 12 residues. DNA for the CDR3: TGTGCCAGCAGTCCCAACACGGATACGCAGTATTTT. Its translation: CASSPNTDTQYF.

In regard to this clone: Additional DNA sequences in this sample encode the identical CDR3. The chain recombines TRBV4-3 with TRBJ2-3, with 10 bases matching TRBD1. The CDR3 is 14 residues long. Germline-derived CDR1 and CDR2 are LGHNA and YSLEER. V shed 3 bases and J 4 bases; nucleotides not matched to a gene: 1. The CDR3 nucleotides read TGCGCCAGCAGCCAGACAGGGGGCCCAGATACGCAGTATTTT. It is translated as CASSQTGGPDTQYF.

CDR3: CASSATSYEQYF. The CDR3 DNA reads as TGTGCCAGCAGTGCGACTAGTTACGAGCAGTACTTC. This chain uses TRBV27 with TRBJ2-7, with D maybe TRBD2 (6 bases). Deletions cut 5 bases from V and 4 bases from J, with 9 bases between. This CDR3 contains 12 residues. Germline V gene lookup returns CDR1 MNHEY and CDR2 SMNVEV (reference sequence).

The table lists this clone with a count of one. This chain uses TRBV4-1 with TRBJ1-4; D remains ambiguous. Germline V gene data show CDR1 as MGHRA and CDR2 as YSYEKL. The CDR3 runs 15 residues. Trimming removed 3 bases from V and 10 bases from J, with 18 bases in between. CDR3 loop: CASSQDREGRAKLFF. CDR3 nucleotides: TGCGCCAGCAGCCAGGACCGGGAGGGCCGGGCAAAACTGTTTTTT.